This T cell receptor (beta chain) was identified during a study of post-analysis software for immune sequencing data. Points from the study as a whole: Controls' normalized Chao1 diversity significantly exceeded that of multiple sclerosis patients.

Unique molecular identifiers had been added to the TCR beta cDNA libraries. One entry per CDR3 protein, called by TCRdb with MiXCR from the PCR reads. The data contain about 770,000 distinct CDR3 sequences, around 42% of them singletons. To note about this clonotype: The antigen remains unidentified.

The sample comprised blood. This TCR came from a girl aged 10 to 17 with multiple sclerosis.

The CDR3 region is CASSPFGTANKLNYGYTF. The CDR3 nucleotides are TGTGCCAGCAGTCCGTTTGGGACAGCTAACAAACTTAACTATGGCTACACCTTC. V and J are TRBV6-1 and TRBJ1-2, with 7 bases fitting TRBD1. The CDR3 is 18 amino acids. Losses at the gene ends were 5 bases for V and 1 base for J; bases not matched to a gene: 16. From germline, CDR1 is MNHNS and CDR2 SASEGT.